A selection of T cell receptor beta chains follows, all from one sample in a study of T cells in localized non-small cell lung cancer. The repertoire was sequenced with immunoSEQ multiplex PCR; TCRdb's copy has only in-frame clones and lacks some. Among around 2,000 clones listed, roughly 20% were seen once. Material: normal lung tissue next to the tumor, obtained before any cancer treatment. The receptors come from a male donor at least 60 years old with stage I non-small cell lung cancer. CDR3s include the opening cysteine and the closing phenylalanine or tryptophan. The D gene is left open where the match is weak. Size is stated for part of the rows, as once, few or many counts, or as a class when the clone is expanded.

J: TRBJ2-2; V: TRBV4-1; length: 18; size: few; D: TRBD2; CDR3: CASSHLGLAGSGTGELFF; DNA: TGCGCCAGCAGCCACCTAGGACTAGCGGGGTCGGGGACCGGGGAGCTGTTTTTT
J: TRBJ2-5; V: TRBV6-1; length: 14; size: NA; D: NA; CDR3: CASSEAQGQETQYF; DNA: TGTGCCAGCAGTGAAGCGCAGGGTCAAGAGACCCAGTACTTC
J: TRBJ2-2; V: TRBV11-3; length: 17; size: many; D: TRBD2; CDR3: CASSSAGLASLGGELFF; DNA: TGTGCCAGCAGCTCCGCGGGACTAGCGTCCCTAGGCGGGGAGCTGTTTTTT
J: TRBJ2-1; V: TRBV19; length: 15; size: NA; D: TRBD1; CDR3: CASSLPGQGSDEQFF; DNA: TGTGCCAGTAGTCTTCCGGGACAGGGGTCCGATGAGCAGTTCTTC
J: TRBJ1-2; V: TRBV19; length: 14; size: NA; D: NA; CDR3: CASRADSSNYGYTF; DNA: TGTGCCAGTAGAGCGGACAGCTCTAACTATGGCTACACCTTC
J: TRBJ1-2; V: TRBV11-3; length: 16; size: medium-sized; D: NA; CDR3: CASSFTNDRVGYGYTF; DNA: TGTGCCAGCAGCTTTACTAATGACAGAGTTGGCTATGGCTACACCTTC
J: TRBJ1-2; V: TRBV19; length: 14; size: NA; D: TRBD1; CDR3: CASSFTGQGHGYTF; DNA: TGTGCCAGTAGTTTTACCGGACAGGGGCATGGCTACACCTTC
J: TRBJ2-2; V: TRBV30; length: 15; size: NA; D: TRBD2; CDR3: CAWRTSGRDTGELFF; DNA: TGTGCCTGGAGGACTAGCGGGAGGGACACCGGGGAGCTGTTTTTT
J: TRBJ2-5; V: TRBV11-3; length: 16; size: few; D: NA; CDR3: CASSQVGGFGQETQYF; DNA: TGTGCCAGCAGCCAGGTCGGGGGATTCGGCCAAGAGACCCAGTACTTC
J: TRBJ1-2; V: TRBV19; length: 14; size: NA; D: NA; CDR3: CASKYNWRRAGYTF; DNA: TGTGCCAGTAAGTATAACTGGCGGAGAGCGGGCTACACCTTC
J: TRBJ1-4; V: TRBV11-3; length: 14; size: NA; D: NA; CDR3: CASSSPPNEEKLFF; DNA: TGTGCCAGCAGCTCACCACCGAATGAAGAAAAACTGTTTTTT
J: TRBJ1-2; V: TRBV11-3; length: 14; size: few; D: NA; CDR3: CASSLGADPYGYTF; DNA: TGTGCCAGCAGCTTAGGGGCGGACCCCTATGGCTACACCTTC
J: TRBJ1-1; V: TRBV18; length: 14; size: few; D: NA; CDR3: CASSPVAENTEAFF; DNA: TGTGCCAGCTCACCCGTGGCAGAGAACACTGAAGCTTTCTTT
J: TRBJ2-1; V: TRBV9; length: 15; size: medium-sized; D: TRBD1; CDR3: CASSPPGQGYNEQFF; DNA: TGTGCCAGCAGCCCACCGGGACAGGGGTACAATGAGCAGTTCTTC
J: TRBJ1-5; V: TRBV19; length: 15; size: NA; D: TRBD1; CDR3: CASSWDRGYGQPQHF; DNA: TGTGCCAGTAGTTGGGACAGGGGGTATGGTCAGCCCCAGCATTTT
J: TRBJ2-7; V: TRBV29-1; length: 12; size: once; D: NA; CDR3: CSVATSSYEQYF; DNA: TGCAGCGTTGCTACGAGCTCCTACGAGCAGTACTTC
J: TRBJ2-6; V: TRBV5-1; length: 19; size: NA; D: TRBD1; CDR3: CASSLNTDRGTLGANVLTF; DNA: TGCGCCAGCAGCTTGAATACGGACAGGGGGACGCTCGGGGCCAACGTCCTGACTTTC
J: TRBJ2-2; V: TRBV10-2; length: 15; size: few; D: TRBD2; CDR3: CASSVSGGAAGELFF; DNA: TGCGCCAGCAGTGTCAGCGGGGGGGCGGCCGGGGAGCTGTTTTTT
J: TRBJ1-5; V: TRBV10-3; length: 15; size: NA; D: TRBD1; CDR3: CAISEVGTGGKPQHF; DNA: TGTGCCATCAGTGAGGTTGGGACAGGGGGGAAGCCCCAGCATTTT
J: TRBJ1-2; V: TRBV11-3; length: 14; size: many; D: NA; CDR3: CASSLRASGYGYTF; DNA: TGTGCCAGCAGCTTACGGGCGTCGGGCTATGGCTACACCTTC
J: TRBJ1-2; V: TRBV11-3; length: 16; size: NA; D: TRBD1; CDR3: CASSLIGGAFNWGYTF; DNA: TGTGCCAGCAGCTTAATAGGGGGCGCGTTTAATTGGGGCTACACCTTC
J: TRBJ1-1; V: TRBV11-3; length: 14; size: medium-sized; D: NA; CDR3: CASSRTGRGTEAFF; DNA: TGTGCCAGCAGCCGGACGGGGCGGGGCACTGAAGCTTTCTTT
J: TRBJ2-7; V: TRBV6-8; length: 13; size: NA; D: TRBD1; CDR3: CASRGTGVYEQYF; DNA: TGTGCCAGCAGGGGGACAGGAGTCTACGAGCAGTACTTC
J: TRBJ1-1; V: TRBV5-1; length: 14; size: NA; D: NA; CDR3: CASSPETVNTEAFF; DNA: TGCGCCAGCAGCCCTGAGACAGTGAACACTGAAGCTTTCTTT
J: TRBJ1-3; V: TRBV11-3; length: 17; size: NA; D: TRBD1; CDR3: CASSLLAGTGNGNTIYF; DNA: TGTGCCAGCAGTTTACTTGCCGGGACAGGGAATGGAAACACCATATATTTT
J: TRBJ1-6; V: TRBV18; length: 16; size: once; D: NA; CDR3: CASSPPFRGGGSPLHF; DNA: TGTGCCAGCTCACCACCCTTTCGGGGTGGGGGGTCACCCCTCCACTTT
J: TRBJ2-2; V: TRBV18; length: 17; size: few; D: NA; CDR3: CASSPTGGGSNTGELFF; DNA: TGTGCCAGCTCACCAACCGGTGGGGGATCGAACACCGGGGAGCTGTTTTTT
J: TRBJ1-2; V: TRBV11-3; length: 15; size: many; D: TRBD1; CDR3: CASSLDQGADYGYTF; DNA: TGTGCCAGCAGCTTAGACCAGGGGGCGGACTATGGCTACACCTTC
J: TRBJ2-1; V: TRBV29-1; length: 13; size: once; D: TRBD1; CDR3: CSVVGTGYNEQFF; DNA: TGCAGCGTTGTGGGGACAGGCTACAATGAGCAGTTCTTC
J: TRBJ2-7; V: TRBV6-8; length: 15; size: NA; D: TRBD2; CDR3: CAIRTAGGDSYEQYF; DNA: TGTGCCATCAGGACAGCGGGGGGGGACTCCTACGAGCAGTACTTC
J: TRBJ2-1; V: TRBV6-8; length: 15; size: few; D: TRBD2; CDR3: CASSDASGGIHEQFF; DNA: TGTGCCAGCAGTGACGCTAGCGGGGGGATCCATGAGCAGTTCTTC
J: TRBJ1-5; V: TRBV19; length: 16; size: NA; D: NA; CDR3: CARPPAFDRSNQPQHF; DNA: TGTGCCAGACCGCCTGCCTTTGACAGGTCCAATCAGCCCCAGCATTTT
J: TRBJ2-4; V: TRBV14; length: 16; size: NA; D: TRBD2; CDR3: CASSRTSGKTKNIQYF; DNA: TGTGCCAGCAGCAGGACTAGCGGGAAAACCAAAAACATTCAGTACTTC
J: TRBJ2-7; V: TRBV19; length: 13; size: NA; D: NA; CDR3: CARPFSGVGEQYF; DNA: TGTGCCAGGCCTTTCTCGGGGGTCGGCGAGCAGTACTTC
J: TRBJ2-1; V: TRBV11-3; length: 15; size: NA; D: NA; CDR3: CASSLVDGGLNEQFF; DNA: TGTGCCAGCAGCTTAGTAGATGGGGGTTTAAATGAGCAGTTCTTC
J: TRBJ1-3; V: TRBV6-8; length: 13; size: NA; D: NA; CDR3: CASSDGTGNTIYF; DNA: TGTGCCAGCAGTGATGGAACTGGAAACACCATATATTTT
J: TRBJ1-5; V: TRBV11-3; length: 15; size: few; D: NA; CDR3: CASSLTLVGNQPQHF; DNA: TGTGCCAGCAGCCTTACCTTGGTTGGCAATCAGCCCCAGCATTTT
J: TRBJ2-1; V: TRBV14; length: 16; size: NA; D: NA; CDR3: CASSQIGRRDNNEQFF; DNA: TGTGCCAGCAGCCAAATTGGGCGGCGGGACAACAATGAGCAGTTCTTC
J: TRBJ2-7; V: TRBV4-1; length: 14; size: NA; D: NA; CDR3: CASSQFDGAYEQYF; DNA: TGCGCCAGCAGCCAATTTGACGGGGCCTACGAGCAGTACTTC
J: TRBJ2-1; V: TRBV6-8; length: 15; size: NA; D: TRBD2; CDR3: CASRGLAGGSGEQFF; DNA: TGTGCCAGCAGGGGACTAGCGGGGGGATCGGGTGAGCAGTTCTTC
J: TRBJ1-1; V: TRBV11-3; length: 14; size: many; D: NA; CDR3: CASSQGSGGTEAFF; DNA: TGTGCCAGCAGCCAGGGATCAGGAGGGACTGAAGCTTTCTTT
J: TRBJ2-5; V: TRBV18; length: 13; size: few; D: NA; CDR3: CASSPGAKEGQYF; DNA: TGTGCCAGCTCACCAGGGGCCAAGGAGGGCCAGTACTTC
J: TRBJ2-5; V: TRBV11-3; length: 15; size: NA; D: TRBD1; CDR3: CASSLLGQAGETQYF; DNA: TGTGCCAGCAGCTTACTAGGACAGGCAGGAGAGACCCAGTACTTC
J: TRBJ1-4; V: TRBV29-1; length: 12; size: NA; D: NA; CDR3: CSVRGFNEKLFF; DNA: TGCAGCGTTAGGGGTTTTAATGAAAAACTGTTTTTT
J: TRBJ1-4; V: TRBV5-1; length: 15; size: once; D: NA; CDR3: CASSLSGQGGEKLFF; DNA: TGCGCCAGCAGCTTGTCGGGCCAGGGCGGTGAAAAACTGTTTTTT
J: TRBJ2-7; V: TRBV6-8; length: 13; size: NA; D: NA; CDR3: CASRPDGTYEQYF; DNA: TGTGCCAGCAGGCCCGACGGAACCTACGAGCAGTACTTC
J: TRBJ2-2; V: TRBV29-1; length: 13; size: NA; D: NA; CDR3: CSVGLFDTGELFF; DNA: TGCAGCGTCGGACTTTTCGACACCGGGGAGCTGTTTTTT
J: TRBJ2-1; V: TRBV6-8; length: 17; size: few; D: NA; CDR3: CASSYSPSVGAGDEQFF; DNA: TGTGCCAGCAGTTACTCGCCTTCGGTGGGGGCAGGGGATGAGCAGTTCTTC
J: TRBJ1-5; V: TRBV11-3; length: 15; size: NA; D: TRBD1; CDR3: CASSSRQGGNQPQHF; DNA: TGTGCCAGCAGCTCCCGACAGGGGGGGAATCAGCCCCAGCATTTT
J: TRBJ1-1; V: TRBV9; length: 13; size: few; D: NA; CDR3: CASSVFVNTEAFF; DNA: TGTGCCAGCAGCGTATTTGTTAACACTGAAGCTTTCTTT
J: TRBJ2-4; V: TRBV6-1; length: 19; size: NA; D: NA; CDR3: CASSEEGIILLLAKNIQYF; DNA: TGTGCCAGCAGTGAAGAGGGGATTATACTATTATTAGCCAAAAACATTCAGTACTTC
J: TRBJ2-1; V: TRBV29-1; length: 14; size: NA; D: TRBD2; CDR3: CSAPLAGDYNEQFF; DNA: TGCAGCGCCCCTCTAGCGGGAGACTACAATGAGCAGTTCTTC
J: TRBJ1-6; V: TRBV7-2; length: 13; size: medium-sized; D: NA; CDR3: CASSLGTPRSHHF; DNA: TGTGCCAGCAGCTTAGGGACACCCCGGTCCCACCACTTT
J: TRBJ2-1; V: TRBV11-3; length: 14; size: NA; D: TRBD2; CDR3: CASSQAGAWNEQFF; DNA: TGTGCCAGCAGCCAAGCGGGAGCCTGGAATGAGCAGTTCTTC
J: TRBJ1-5; V: TRBV9; length: 14; size: few; D: NA; CDR3: CASSVRPNNQPQHF; DNA: TGTGCCAGCAGCGTTCGACCGAACAATCAGCCCCAGCATTTT